Listed here are 15 T cell receptor beta chains from one sample, sequenced in a study of blood T cell repertoires in COVID-19. Profiled with immunoSEQ multiplex PCR; TCRdb holds only in-frame clones, not every one. The table has roughly 120,000 clones, around nine tenths seen once. Sequencing used peripheral blood. Receptors originate from a woman in her 70s who had recovered from COVID-19.

With regard to this clone: The same CDR3 arises from other DNA sequences in this sample as well. The chain combines TRBV18 with TRBJ1-2; D is perhaps TRBD1 (5 bases). Trimming removed 2 bases from V and 1 base from J, with 5 bases in between. CDR3 length: 13 amino acids. Germline loops: CDR1 KGHSH, CDR2 LQKENI. CDR3 region: CASSPDSNYGYTF. CDR3 DNA: TGTGCCAGCTCACCAGACAGTAACTATGGCTACACCTTC.

The V call is TRBV19, the J call TRBJ1-4; 9 bases match TRBD1. J was trimmed by 12 bases and V by 7 bases; bases with no gene match: 27. This CDR3 is 19 amino acids long. In germline, CDR1 is LNHDA, CDR2 SQIVND (reference sequence). CDR3 bases: TGTGCCAGTAATCCCAGGGGGACAGGGTGGTTAGTACTTCAAGGAGAACTGTTTTTT. Translation gives CASNPRGTGWLVLQGELFF.

The CDR3 loop reads CASSLLAKNIQYF. CDR3 sequence (DNA): TGTGCCAGCAGCCTTCTCGCCAAAAACATTCAGTACTTC. The J gene is TRBJ2-4, the V gene TRBV28; the D is unclear. This CDR3 is 13 amino acids long. Trimming stripped 6 bases from V and 1 base from J, with 7 bases between. Germline CDR1 reads MDHEN; CDR2 reads SYDVKM.

The chain combines TRBV28 with TRBJ2-7, with TRBD1 matching over 10 bases. From germline, CDR1 is MDHEN and CDR2 SYDVKM. CDR3 size: 14 residues. V shed 4 bases, J shed 2 bases, and the junction held 2 bases outside the gene matches. The CDR3 spells CASSWTGGAYEQYF. CDR3 coding DNA: TGTGCCAGCAGTTGGACAGGGGGGGCCTACGAGCAGTACTTC.

The chain uses TRBV18 and TRBJ2-1; 8 bases align to TRBD2. CDR3 size: 12 residues. Germline V gene lookup returns CDR1 KGHSH and CDR2 LQKENI. With 3 bases clipped from V and 12 bases from J, the junction kept 4 bases outside the gene matches. The CDR3 loop is CASSPREGRQFF. DNA of the CDR3: TGTGCCAGCTCACCCCGGGAGGGGAGGCAGTTCTTC.

The rearrangement joins TRBV28 to TRBJ1-2; maybe TRBD1 (6 bases). V gave up 6 bases and J gave up 8 bases, with 28 bases separating them. CDR1 MDHEN and CDR2 SYDVKM come from the germline V gene. The CDR3 spans 17 residues. CDR3 sequence: CASSPPLNYRVHGGYTF. CDR3 bases: TGTGCCAGCAGCCCGCCCTTAAACTACAGGGTTCATGGGGGCTACACCTTC.

This clone appeared once. The chain links TRBV18 to TRBJ2-7, with D perhaps TRBD1 (6 bases). The CDR3 spans 15 residues. CDR1 and CDR2 (germline): KGHSH, LQKENI. Trimming shortened V by 3 bases and J by 3 bases, and 15 bases separated the two germline ends. The CDR3 sequence: CASSPPQGPVYEQYF. CDR3 DNA: TGTGCCAGCTCACCCCCACAGGGTCCCGTCTACGAGCAGTACTTC.

CDR3 in DNA: TGTGCCTGGAGTCCGGGAAGGGTTTTAGGCGCTGGAAACACCATATATTTT. Translation: CAWSPGRVLGAGNTIYF. The chain recombines TRBV30 with TRBJ1-3; no reliable D call. This CDR3 spans 17 amino acids. Trimming took 2 bases from V and 2 from J, leaving 19 bases between them. CDR1 and CDR2 from the germline V gene are GTSNPN and SVGIG (reference sequence).

The V call is TRBV4-1, the J call TRBJ2-6, with D possibly being TRBD2 (5 bases). Germline V gene lookup returns CDR1 MGHRA and CDR2 YSYEKL. V was pared by 4 bases and J by 0 bases, with 25 bases between. CDR3 length: 21 amino acids. CDR3 coding DNA: TGCGCCAGCAGCCGTCACCCCTCCTCAGCGGTGAGTGACTCTGGGGCCAACGTCCTGACTTTC. Its translation is CASSRHPSSAVSDSGANVLTF.

This chain links TRBV6-6 with TRBJ2-7; 9 bases agree with TRBD1. CDR3 length: 16 amino acids. The ends lost 6 bases at V and 6 bases at J; junction bases unmatched: 15. CDR1 and CDR2 (germline): MNHNY, SVGAGI (reference sequence). CDR3: CASSQTGGRNGGEQYF. Here the CDR3 DNA reads TGTGCCAGCAGCCAAACAGGGGGCCGGAATGGGGGCGAGCAGTACTTC.

V is TRBV28 and J is TRBJ1-2; 8 nucleotides line up with TRBD1. Trimming cost V 10 bases and J 6 bases; bases outside gene matches: 25. The germline CDR1 and CDR2 sequences are MDHEN and SYDVKM. This CDR3 is built from 18 residues. The CDR3 DNA reads TGTGCCACGATACCCATCCTAAACCCGGGACAGGAGTTCGATGGCTACACCTTC. This codes for CATIPILNPGQEFDGYTF.

The CDR3 DNA reads as TGTGCCAGCAGCCCTGGACTAGCCCCGACCTACGAGCAGTACTTC. As protein: CASSPGLAPTYEQYF. The V and J genes are TRBV7-3 and TRBJ2-7; TRBD2 agrees at 8 bases. The germline V gene has CDR1 SGHTA and CDR2 FQGTGA. The CDR3 length is 15 residues. The J segment lost 2 bases and the V segment lost 5 bases, leaving 8 bases of the junction unmatched.

The chain carries TRBV10-3 and TRBJ1-6; possible D gene TRBD1, 5 bases. The CDR3 extends over 14 amino acids. V was shortened by 8 bases and J by 7 bases, with 15 bases between the two germline ends. Germline assignment: CDR1 ENHRY and CDR2 SYGVKD. CDR3 sequence: CAISPGGGNSPLHF. The CDR3 coding sequence is TGTGCCATCTCCCCGGGGGGAGGAAATTCACCCCTCCACTTT.

V usage is TRBV19 and J usage is TRBJ2-1; a weak D match, TRBD2 (6 bases). From germline, CDR1 is LNHDA and CDR2 SQIVND (reference sequence). Trimming removed 8 bases from V and 8 bases from J, with 25 bases in between. The CDR3 sequence is 16 residues long. This chain's CDR3 is CASRRRLVLPQDEQFF. The CDR3 bases are TGTGCCAGTCGGAGAAGACTAGTTCTGCCCCAGGATGAGCAGTTCTTC.

This clone was detected only once. J is TRBJ2-1 and V is TRBV19; D may be TRBD1 (6 bases). Germline V gene lookup returns CDR1 LNHDA and CDR2 SQIVND (reference sequence). Trimming cost V 5 bases and J 4 bases, with 9 bases left between them. CDR3 length: 13 amino acids. The CDR3 nucleotides read TGTGCCAGTAGTGTCGGACAGTACAATGAGCAGTTCTTC. This gives the protein CASSVGQYNEQFF.